These 14 T cell receptor beta chains were sequenced from one sample in a study of cytomegalovirus exposure and HLA in healthy donors (dated 2017 in TCRdb). Libraries were built with the immunoSEQ multiplex PCR assay. For the multiplex PCR, a mixture combining 60 forward primers for TCR Vbeta segments and 13 reverse primers for TCR Jbeta segments was used. Here the immuneACCESS table is served through TCRdb, limited to in-frame sequences with V and J called. Missing clones are a known gap in these copies; in checked studies unresolved V genes cover under half, and the rest lacks a known reason. In all, the sample holds fewer than 120,000 clones, and 76% of those were seen once. Together, the top ten hold around 15% of the sample. Sequencing was performed on PBMCs. These receptors were collected from a man in his thirties or forties in good health and CMV-seropositive.

The V and J genes are TRBV7-9 and TRBJ1-1, with TRBD1 matching 8 bases. The CDR3 covers 17 residues. V gave up 2 bases and J gave up 11 bases; unmatched junction bases: 19. From germline, CDR1 is SEHNR and CDR2 FQNEAQ (reference sequence). The CDR3 sequence is CASSLKSLYRDRSPAFF. The CDR3 bases are TGTGCCAGCAGCTTAAAATCTCTTTACCGGGACAGGTCCCCGGCTTTCTTT.

The rearrangement joins TRBV9 to TRBJ2-1, with a tentative D call TRBD1 (6 bases). This CDR3 is built from 14 residues. Germline loops: CDR1 SGDLS, CDR2 YYNGEE. The V end lost 3 bases, the J end lost 12 bases, and 19 bases lay between the germline ends. CDR3 in DNA: TGTGCCAGCAGCGCCGGATATTCGGGACACAGGCAGTTCTTC. It encodes CASSAGYSGHRQFF.

The chain joins TRBV7-9 to TRBJ1-2; 8 bases are a match to TRBD1. The CDR3 runs 17 residues. Germline V gene sequence: CDR1 SEHNR, CDR2 FQNEAQ (reference sequence). Trimming cost V 2 bases and J 2 bases; bases outside gene matches: 10. CDR3 protein: CASSLRDRRTLNYGYTF. The CDR3 DNA reads TGTGCCAGCAGCTTAAGGGACAGGAGAACTTTAAACTATGGCTACACCTTC.

V is TRBV6-6 and J is TRBJ2-1; D is unresolved. This CDR3 spans 13 amino acids. Germline CDR1 and CDR2: MNHNY and SVGAGI (reference sequence). The V end was cut by 2 bases, the J end by 6 bases, with 8 bases between. CDR3 in DNA: TGTGCCAGCAGTTACGGTTCAGGCAATGAGCAGTTCTTC. It translates to CASSYGSGNEQFF.

The rearrangement joins TRBV7-9 to TRBJ2-2, with 7 bases aligning to TRBD1. The CDR3 has 14 residues. V lost 6 bases and J lost 6; bases outside the gene matches: 7. The germline V gene has CDR1 SEHNR and CDR2 FQNEAQ (reference sequence). The CDR3 DNA reads as TGTGCCAGCAGGACGACAGGGCGCGCCGGGGAGCTGTTTTTT. Protein sequence: CASRTTGRAGELFF.

This chain links TRBV4-3 with TRBJ2-5, with 9 bases aligning to TRBD2. This CDR3 is 17 amino acids long. Germline assignment: CDR1 LGHNA and CDR2 YSLEER. V shed 0 bases and J 2 bases; nucleotides not matched to a gene: 7. CDR3 amino acids: CASSQDRLTSGQETQYF. CDR3 in DNA: TGCGCCAGCAGCCAAGATAGGTTAACTAGCGGGCAAGAGACCCAGTACTTC.

This clone was picked up one time. V usage is TRBV19 and J usage is TRBJ1-5; 9 nucleotides agree with TRBD1. The V gene end was trimmed by 4 bases and the J gene end by 6 bases; junction bases not matched to a gene: 10. Germline CDR1 LNHDA, CDR2 SQIVND (reference sequence). The CDR3 has 16 amino acids. The CDR3 sequence: CASSTNRDRVFQPQHF. The CDR3 DNA sequence: TGTGCCAGTAGTACCAACCGGGACAGGGTTTTTCAGCCCCAGCATTTT.

The rearrangement uses TRBV7-6 and TRBJ1-2; TRBD1 might be the D (5 bases). This CDR3 has 13 amino acids. V gave up 0 bases and J gave up 3 bases, with 5 bases separating them. The germline V gene encodes CDR1 SGHVS and CDR2 FNYEAQ. As DNA, the CDR3 is TGTGCCAGCAGCTTAGCCAGGGACTATGGCTACACCTTC. It codes for CASSLARDYGYTF.

The J gene is TRBJ2-1, the V gene TRBV28; 10 bases align to TRBD2. Germline V CDR1 and CDR2: MDHEN, SYDVKM. CDR3 length: 15 amino acids. V shed 5 bases, J shed 6 bases, and the junction held 7 bases outside the gene matches. The CDR3 protein is CASSLERGGINEQFF. The CDR3 nucleotides read TGTGCCAGCAGTCTCGAGCGGGGGGGCATCAATGAGCAGTTCTTC.

This chain uses TRBV29-1 with TRBJ1-2, with 8 bases matching TRBD1. V lost 4 bases and J lost 4; bases outside the gene matches: 14. Germline V gene lookup returns CDR1 SQVTM and CDR2 ANQGSEA. This CDR3 is built from 16 residues. The CDR3 protein is CSVVGDRTLRGYGYTF. The DNA of the CDR3 is TGCAGCGTTGTTGGGGACAGGACTCTTAGGGGCTATGGCTACACCTTC.

The chain joins TRBV5-6 to TRBJ2-1; D might be TRBD1 (5 bases). Germline lookup yields CDR1 SGHDT and CDR2 YYEEEE. The V gene lost 1 base and the J gene lost 3 bases, with 17 bases spanning the gap. The CDR3 totals 17 residues. The CDR3 DNA reads as TGTGCCAGCAGCTTGAGAACCAACTCCAGGGTCTACAATGAGCAGTTCTTC. It specifies CASSLRTNSRVYNEQFF.

The chain joins TRBV2 to TRBJ2-6, with unresolved D. CDR3 size: 16 residues. V lost 0 bases and J lost 1, with 7 bases in between. The germline V gene has CDR1 SNHLY and CDR2 FYNNEI. The CDR3 is CASSEAWQSGANVLTF. The CDR3 bases are TGTGCCAGCAGTGAAGCATGGCAGTCTGGGGCCAACGTCCTGACTTTC.

This chain joins TRBV30 and TRBJ1-2; no clear D gene. This CDR3 is 14 amino acids long. Germline CDR1 GTSNPN, CDR2 SVGIG (reference sequence). Trimming cost V 5 bases and J 6 bases, with 19 bases left between them. Written as DNA, the CDR3 is TGTGCCTGGTCCCTGAGAGGGAGAAGTAATGGCTACACCTTC. It specifies CAWSLRGRSNGYTF.

The J gene is TRBJ2-5, the V gene TRBV20-1; D is unresolved. CDR3 length: 9 amino acids. Germline loops: CDR1 DFQATT, CDR2 SNEGSKA (reference sequence). The CDR3 sequence is CRPEETQYF. DNA for the CDR3: TGCCGGCCGGAGGAGACCCAGTACTTC.